This T cell receptor beta chain was retrieved from a study of cytomegalovirus exposure and HLA in healthy donors. On the study more broadly: Roughly 170 million T cells yielded around 120 million unique TCR beta sequences in earlier analysis. Early released data had roughly 81 million unique TCRs, all coming from HLA-typed donors. General study results and limits: The classifier was said to identify cytomegalovirus status with high specificity and sensitivity.

On this clone: Its antigen is still unknown.

This PCR relied on a set of 60 Vbeta primers and 13 Jbeta primers. Clones were read by immunoSEQ multiplex PCR, and TCRdb kept only the in-frame ones, dropping some. The sample carries about 170,000 clones, roughly 80% recorded once. Germline V gene lookup returns CDR1 SNHLY and CDR2 FYNNEI. This CDR3 region has 15 residues. J lost 6 bases, V lost 4 bases, and 9 bases had no gene match. Donors had nominal health at sampling but likely had unrecorded immune exposures. This clonotype was sampled from a male donor in good health and CMV-seronegative. The source material was PBMCs. The chain is built from TRBV2 and TRBJ1-2; 9 nucleotides match TRBD1. The CDR3 DNA follows: TGTGCCAGCAGTGGCTCGGACAGGGGATTTCATGGCTACACCTTC. Encoded protein: CASSGSDRGFHGYTF.